These 2 T cell receptor beta chains came from one sample sequenced in a study of blood T cell repertoires in COVID-19. The table came from immunoSEQ multiplex PCR; TCRdb's copy has only in-frame clones and leaves some out. Of about 480,000 clones in the sample, less than 90% were seen once. Specimen: peripheral blood. Receptors were obtained from a woman in her 50s with COVID-19, enrolled during active disease.

The genes are TRBV28 and TRBJ1-2, with D possibly TRBD1 on 6 matching bases. The V and J ends lost 4 bases and 9 bases respectively, with 15 bases between them. The CDR3 runs 13 residues. Germline loops: CDR1 MDHEN, CDR2 SYDVKM. CDR3 protein: CASSSPGQSRYTF. As DNA, the CDR3 is TGTGCCAGCAGTTCCCCAGGACAGAGTCGCTACACCTTC.

V gene TRBV30 combines with J gene TRBJ2-7; 7 bases are shared with TRBD1. The CDR3 covers 12 residues. V shed 3 bases and J 7 bases; nucleotides not matched to a gene: 6. Germline V gene sequence: CDR1 GTSNPN, CDR2 SVGIG (reference sequence). CDR3 nucleotides: TGTGCCTGGAGCAGGGGGTACATAGAGCAGTACTTC. Translated: CAWSRGYIEQYF. Looking up the rest from reference TRBV30 and TRBJ2-7 gives the full variable domain: SQTIHQWPATLVQPVGSPLSLECTVEGTSNPNLYWYRQAAGRGLQLLFYSVGIGQISSEVPQNLSASRPQDRQFILSSKKLLLSDSGFYLCAWSRGYIEQYFGPGTRLTVT.